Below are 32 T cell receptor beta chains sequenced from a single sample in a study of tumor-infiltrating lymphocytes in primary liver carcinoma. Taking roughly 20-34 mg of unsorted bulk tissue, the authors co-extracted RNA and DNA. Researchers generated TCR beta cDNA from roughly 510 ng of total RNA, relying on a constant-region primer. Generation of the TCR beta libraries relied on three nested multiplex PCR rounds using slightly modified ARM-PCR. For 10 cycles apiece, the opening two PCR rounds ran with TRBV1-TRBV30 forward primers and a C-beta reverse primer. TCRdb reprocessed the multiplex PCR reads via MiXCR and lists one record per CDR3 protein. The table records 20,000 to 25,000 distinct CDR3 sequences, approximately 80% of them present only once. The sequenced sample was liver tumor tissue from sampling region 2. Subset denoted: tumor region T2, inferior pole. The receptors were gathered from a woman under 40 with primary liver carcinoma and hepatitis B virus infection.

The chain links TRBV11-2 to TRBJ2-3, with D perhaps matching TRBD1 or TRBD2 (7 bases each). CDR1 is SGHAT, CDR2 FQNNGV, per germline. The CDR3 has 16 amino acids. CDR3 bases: TGTGTCAACTGTCGCAGGGGGGGCCTAAGCACAGATACGCAGTATTTT. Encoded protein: CVNCRRGGLSTDTQYF.

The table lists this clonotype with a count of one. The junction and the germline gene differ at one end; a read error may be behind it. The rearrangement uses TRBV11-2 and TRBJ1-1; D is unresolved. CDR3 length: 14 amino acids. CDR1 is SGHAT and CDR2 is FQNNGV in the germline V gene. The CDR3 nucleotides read TGTGCCAGCAGCTTAATATGGGCCAGCACTGAAGCTTCCTTT. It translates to CASSLIWASTEASF.

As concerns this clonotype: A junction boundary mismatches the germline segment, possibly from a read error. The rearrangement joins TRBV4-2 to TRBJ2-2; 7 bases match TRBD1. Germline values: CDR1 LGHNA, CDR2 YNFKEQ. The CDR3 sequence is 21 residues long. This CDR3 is CANSQIFFGQEPTKNAGELFF. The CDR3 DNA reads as TGTGCCAACAGCCAAATATTTTTCGGACAGGAGCCGACAAAGAACGCCGGGGAGCTGTTTTTT.

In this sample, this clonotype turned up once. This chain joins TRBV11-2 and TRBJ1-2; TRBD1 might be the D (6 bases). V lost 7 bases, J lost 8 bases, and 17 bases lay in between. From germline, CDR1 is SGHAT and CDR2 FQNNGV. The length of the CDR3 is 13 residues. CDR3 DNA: TGTGCCAGCACTCAAAGGGGGGGTGAAGGCTACACCTTC. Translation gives CASTQRGGEGYTF.

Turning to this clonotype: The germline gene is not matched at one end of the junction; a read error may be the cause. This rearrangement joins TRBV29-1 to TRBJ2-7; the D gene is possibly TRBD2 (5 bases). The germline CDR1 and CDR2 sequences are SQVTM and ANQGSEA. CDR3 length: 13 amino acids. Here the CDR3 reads CSVERGSVSRRDF. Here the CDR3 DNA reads TGCAGCGTTGAACGGGGATCCGTCTCCCGACGGGACTTC.

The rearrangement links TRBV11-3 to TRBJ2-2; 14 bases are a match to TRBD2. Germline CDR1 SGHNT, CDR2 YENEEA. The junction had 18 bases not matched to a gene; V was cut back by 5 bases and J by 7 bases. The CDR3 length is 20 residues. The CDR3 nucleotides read TGTGCCAGCAGCCTATGCCTGACTAGCGGGAGGGCCGGAAAGGGCGGGGAGCTGTTTTTT. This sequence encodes CASSLCLTSGRAGKGGELFF.

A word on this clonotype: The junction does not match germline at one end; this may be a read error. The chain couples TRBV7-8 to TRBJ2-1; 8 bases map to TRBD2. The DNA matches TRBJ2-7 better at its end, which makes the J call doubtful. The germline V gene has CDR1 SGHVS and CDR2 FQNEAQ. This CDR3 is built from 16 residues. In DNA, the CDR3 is TGTGCTAGCAGCTTAATCCCGGGACTAGTGGACAATGAGCAGTACTTC. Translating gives CASSLIPGLVDNEQYF.

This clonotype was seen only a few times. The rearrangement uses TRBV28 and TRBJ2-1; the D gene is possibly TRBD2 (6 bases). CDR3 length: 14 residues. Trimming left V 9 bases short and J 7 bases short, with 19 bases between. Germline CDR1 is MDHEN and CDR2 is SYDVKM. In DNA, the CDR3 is TGTGCCAGTAGTAGCGCCCGGGGGTTAAATGAGCAGTTCTTC. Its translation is CASSSARGLNEQFF.

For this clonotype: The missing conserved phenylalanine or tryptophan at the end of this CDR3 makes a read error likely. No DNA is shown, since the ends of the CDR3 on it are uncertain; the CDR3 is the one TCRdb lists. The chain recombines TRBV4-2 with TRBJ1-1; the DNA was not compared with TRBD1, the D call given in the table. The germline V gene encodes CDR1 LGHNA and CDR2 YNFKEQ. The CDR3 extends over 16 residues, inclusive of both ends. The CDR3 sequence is CASNPVEGRGNTEAFV.

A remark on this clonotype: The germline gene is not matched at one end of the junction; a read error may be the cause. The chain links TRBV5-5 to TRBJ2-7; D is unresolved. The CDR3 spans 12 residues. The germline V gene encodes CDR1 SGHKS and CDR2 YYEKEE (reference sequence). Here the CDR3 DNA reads TGTGCCGGCAGCCATTCCGCCTACGAGCAGTACTTC. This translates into CAGSHSAYEQYF.

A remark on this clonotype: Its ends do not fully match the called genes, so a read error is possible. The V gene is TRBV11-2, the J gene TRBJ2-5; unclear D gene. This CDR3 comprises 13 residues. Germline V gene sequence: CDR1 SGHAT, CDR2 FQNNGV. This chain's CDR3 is CASSLESKETQYF. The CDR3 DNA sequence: TGTGCCAGCAGCTTAGAATCCAAGGAGACCCAGTACTTT.

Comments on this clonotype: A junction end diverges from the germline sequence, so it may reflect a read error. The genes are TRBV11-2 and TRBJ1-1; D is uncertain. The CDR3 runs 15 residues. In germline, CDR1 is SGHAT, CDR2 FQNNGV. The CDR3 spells CASSLKRGRLNEALF. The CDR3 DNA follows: TGCGCCAGCAGCTTAAAAAGAGGGAGATTAAATGAAGCTTTATTT. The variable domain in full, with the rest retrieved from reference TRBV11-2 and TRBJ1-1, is EAGVAQSPRYKIIEKRQSVAFWCNPISGHATLYWYQQILGQGPKLLIQFQNNGVVDDSQLPKDRFSAERLKGVDSTLKIQPAKLEDSAVYLCASSLKRGRLNEALFGQGTRLTVV.

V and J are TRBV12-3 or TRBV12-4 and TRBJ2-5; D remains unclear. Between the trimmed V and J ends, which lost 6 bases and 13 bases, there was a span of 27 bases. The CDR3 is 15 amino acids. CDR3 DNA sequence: TGTGCCAGCAGCGCCTACCCCGCGAGCGAAGAGTACCGGTACTTC. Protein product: CASSAYPASEEYRYF.

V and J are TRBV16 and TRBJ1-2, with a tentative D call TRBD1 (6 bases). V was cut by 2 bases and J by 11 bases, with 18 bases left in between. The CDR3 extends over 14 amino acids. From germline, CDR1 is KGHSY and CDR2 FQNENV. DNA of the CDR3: TGTGCCAGCAGCCAAAGCCCCAGGGGAGGTGGTTACACCTTC. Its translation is CASSQSPRGGGYTF. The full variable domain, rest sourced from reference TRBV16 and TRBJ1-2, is GEEVAQTPKHLVRGEGQKAKLYCAPIKGHSYVFWYQQVLKNEFKFLISFQNENVFDETGMPKERFSAKCLPNSPCSLEIQATKLEDSAVYFCASSQSPRGGGYTFGSGTRLTVV.

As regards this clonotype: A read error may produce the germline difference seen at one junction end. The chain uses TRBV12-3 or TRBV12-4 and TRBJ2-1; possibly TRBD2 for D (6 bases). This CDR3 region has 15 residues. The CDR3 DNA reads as TGCGCCAGCAGCCTGTCCGGGATTAGCGGACTTGAGCAGTCCTTC. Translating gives CASSLSGISGLEQSF.

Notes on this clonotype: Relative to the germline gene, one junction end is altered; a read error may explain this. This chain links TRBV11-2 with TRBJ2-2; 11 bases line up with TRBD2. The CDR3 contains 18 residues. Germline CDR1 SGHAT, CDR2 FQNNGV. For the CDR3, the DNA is TGTGTCAGCAGCTCACCCCTAGCGGGAGGCCCGAACACTGGGGAGCTGTTTTTT. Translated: CVSSSPLAGGPNTGELFF.

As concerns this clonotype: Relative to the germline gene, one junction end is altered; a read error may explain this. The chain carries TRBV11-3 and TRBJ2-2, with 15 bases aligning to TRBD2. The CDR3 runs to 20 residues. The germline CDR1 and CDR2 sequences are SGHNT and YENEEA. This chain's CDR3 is CTSSLRRTSGRAGKGGELVF. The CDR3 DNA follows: TGTACCAGCAGCTTACGCCGGACTAGCGGGAGGGCCGGGAAGGGCGGGGAGCTGGTTTTT.

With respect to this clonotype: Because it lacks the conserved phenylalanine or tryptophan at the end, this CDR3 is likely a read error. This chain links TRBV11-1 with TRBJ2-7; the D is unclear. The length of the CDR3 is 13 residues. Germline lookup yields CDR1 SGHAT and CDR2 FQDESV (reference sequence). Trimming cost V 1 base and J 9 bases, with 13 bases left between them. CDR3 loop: CASSLGYFHVQYY. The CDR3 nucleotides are TGTGCCAGCAGCTTAGGATACTTCCACGTGCAGTACTAC.

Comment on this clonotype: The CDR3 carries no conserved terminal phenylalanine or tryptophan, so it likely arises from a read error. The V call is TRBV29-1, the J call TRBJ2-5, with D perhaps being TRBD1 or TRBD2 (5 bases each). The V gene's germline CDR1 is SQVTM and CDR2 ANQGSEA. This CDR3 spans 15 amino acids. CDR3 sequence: CGIETGRGVRETQYI. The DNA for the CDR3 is TGCGGCATTGAAACTGGAAGGGGAGTGAGGGAGACCCAGTACATC.

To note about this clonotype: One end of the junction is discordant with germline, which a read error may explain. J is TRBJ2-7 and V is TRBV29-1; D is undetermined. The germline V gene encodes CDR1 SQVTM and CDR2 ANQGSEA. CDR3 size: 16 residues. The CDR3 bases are TGCAGCGTTGAAATTCTGGGTCGGGCTTACTCCTACGAGCGGTACTTC. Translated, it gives CSVEILGRAYSYERYF.

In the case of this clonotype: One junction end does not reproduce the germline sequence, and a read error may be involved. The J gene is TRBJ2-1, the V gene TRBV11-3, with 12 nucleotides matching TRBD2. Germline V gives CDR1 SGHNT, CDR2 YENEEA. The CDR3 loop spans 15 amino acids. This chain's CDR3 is CASSRLAGVWYERFF. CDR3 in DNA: TGTGCCAGCAGCCGACTAGCGGGGGTGTGGTATGAGCGGTTCTTC.

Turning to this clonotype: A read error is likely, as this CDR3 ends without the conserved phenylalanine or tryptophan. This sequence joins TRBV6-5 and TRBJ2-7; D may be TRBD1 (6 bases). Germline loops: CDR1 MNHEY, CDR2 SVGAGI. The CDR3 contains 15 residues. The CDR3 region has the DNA TGTGCCGACAGTTACAAGGACAGCAGCTCCTATGAGCAGTACCTC. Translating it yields CADSYKDSSSYEQYL.

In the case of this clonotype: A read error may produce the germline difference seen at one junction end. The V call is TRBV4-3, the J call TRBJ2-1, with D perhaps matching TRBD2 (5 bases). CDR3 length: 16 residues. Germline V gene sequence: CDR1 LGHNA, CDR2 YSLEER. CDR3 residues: CASSQNVVGARDEQSF. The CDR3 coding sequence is TGCGCCAGCAGCCAAAACGTAGTGGGAGCCAGAGATGAGCAGTCCTTT.

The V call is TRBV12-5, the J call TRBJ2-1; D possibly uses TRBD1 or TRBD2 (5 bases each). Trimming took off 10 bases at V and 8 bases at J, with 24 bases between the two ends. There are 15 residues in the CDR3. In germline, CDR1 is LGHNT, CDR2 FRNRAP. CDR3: CANGIGATLMDEQFF. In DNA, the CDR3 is TGTGCTAATGGGATCGGGGCTACCCTTATGGATGAGCAGTTCTTC.

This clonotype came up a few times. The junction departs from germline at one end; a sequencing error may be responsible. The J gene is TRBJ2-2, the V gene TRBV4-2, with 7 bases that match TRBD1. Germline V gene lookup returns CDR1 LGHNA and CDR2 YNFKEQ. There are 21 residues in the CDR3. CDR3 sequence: CAGSQVFFGQEPTKNAGELFF. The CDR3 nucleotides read TGTGCCGGCAGTCAAGTATTTTTCGGACAGGAGCCGACAAAGAACGCCGGGGAGTTGTTTTTT.

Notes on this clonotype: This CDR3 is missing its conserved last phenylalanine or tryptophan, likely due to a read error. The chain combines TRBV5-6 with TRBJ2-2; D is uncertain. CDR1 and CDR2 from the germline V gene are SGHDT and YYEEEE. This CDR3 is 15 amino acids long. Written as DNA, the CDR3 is TGTGCCAGTAGCTTGGTACCCAGAGTCACCGGGGAGCTGTTTCTA. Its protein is CASSLVPRVTGELFL.

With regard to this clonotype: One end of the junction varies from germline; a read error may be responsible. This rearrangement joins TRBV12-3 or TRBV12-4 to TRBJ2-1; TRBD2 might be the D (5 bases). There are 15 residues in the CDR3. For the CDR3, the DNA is TGTGCCAGCAGCCTGTCCGGGATTAGTGGACTTGAGCAGCTCTTC. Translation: CASSLSGISGLEQLF.

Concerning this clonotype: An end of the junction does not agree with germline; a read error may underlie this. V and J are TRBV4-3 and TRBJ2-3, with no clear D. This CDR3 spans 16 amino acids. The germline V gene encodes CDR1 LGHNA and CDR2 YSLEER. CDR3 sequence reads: CASSRGFARARHTQYF. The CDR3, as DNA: TGCGCTAGCAGCCGAGGTTTTGCGAGAGCCAGGCATACGCAGTATTTT.

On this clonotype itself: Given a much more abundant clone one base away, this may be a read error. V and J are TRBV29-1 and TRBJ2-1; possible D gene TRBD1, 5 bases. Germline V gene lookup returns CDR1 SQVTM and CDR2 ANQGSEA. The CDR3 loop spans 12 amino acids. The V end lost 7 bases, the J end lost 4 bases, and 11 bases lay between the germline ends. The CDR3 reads CSDRIEYNEQFF. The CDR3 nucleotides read TGCAGCGACAGGATTGAATACAATGAGCAGTTCTTC.

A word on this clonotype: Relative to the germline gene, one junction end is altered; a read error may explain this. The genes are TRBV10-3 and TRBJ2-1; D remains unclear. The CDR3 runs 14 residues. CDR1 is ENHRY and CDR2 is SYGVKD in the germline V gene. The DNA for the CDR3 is TGTGCCATCAGTGAGTCCTCTAGGTTGAATGGGCAGTTCTTC. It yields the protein CAISESSRLNGQFF.

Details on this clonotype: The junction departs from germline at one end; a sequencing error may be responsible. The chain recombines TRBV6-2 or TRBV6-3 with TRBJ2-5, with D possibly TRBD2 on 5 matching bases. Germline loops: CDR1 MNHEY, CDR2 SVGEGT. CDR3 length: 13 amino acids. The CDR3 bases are TGTGTCAGCAGTTACTCGACTAATCTGACCCATTACTTC. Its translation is CVSSYSTNLTHYF.

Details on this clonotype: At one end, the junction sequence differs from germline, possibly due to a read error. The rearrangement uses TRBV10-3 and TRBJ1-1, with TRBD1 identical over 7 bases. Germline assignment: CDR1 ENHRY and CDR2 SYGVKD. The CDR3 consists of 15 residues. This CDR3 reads CAVSESTGTLTEAFF. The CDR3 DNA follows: TGTGCCGTCAGTGAGTCGACAGGGACGTTGACTGAAGCTTTCTTT.